This T cell receptor beta chain was sequenced during a study of cytomegalovirus exposure and HLA in healthy donors. CDR1 and CDR2 (germline): PRHDT, FYEKMQ (reference sequence). V was trimmed by 6 bases and J by 2 bases, leaving 13 bases between them. The CDR3 is 14 residues long. PCR amplification relied on 60 Vbeta primers (plus 13 Jbeta primers). The assay was immunoSEQ multiplex PCR, and TCRdb's table has in-frame clones only and misses some. The repertoire table contains approximately 58,000 clones. The sequencing sample was made of PBMCs. This TCR was recovered from a man aged 30-40 years in good health and CMV-seropositive. The genes are TRBV13 and TRBJ2-5, with a weak D call TRBD2 (6 bases). In DNA form, the CDR3 reads TGTGCCAGCAGTTCCCCCCGGGGGCAAGAGACCCAGTACTTC. This sequence encodes CASSSPRGQETQYF. Full variable domain (outside the CDR3, taken from reference TRBV13 and TRBJ2-5): AAGVIQSPRHLIKEKRETATLKCYPIPRHDTVYWYQQGPGQDPQFLISFYEKMQSDKGSIPDRFSAQQFSDYHSELNMSSLELGDSALYFCASSSPRGQETQYFGPGTRLLVL.